The T cell receptor beta chain under discussion was sequenced for a study of cytomegalovirus exposure and HLA in healthy donors. The study, taken as a whole, reports: Later findings reportedly placed an Asian-associated ancestry cluster below the approximately 700-donor mean for N-insertions. It was confirmed in vitro that a few of the CMV-associated chains were specific for CMV antigens. It was approximately 150 TCR beta chains that were listed as cytomegalovirus-associated. Within an earlier analysis, most TCR beta V segments proved productive either about 90% or about 30% of the time.

This PCR relied on a set of 60 Vbeta primers and 13 Jbeta primers. Sequenced by immunoSEQ multiplex PCR; TCRdb stores in-frame clones only, minus some. Among about 110,000 clones listed, over 70% were seen once. With regard to this clone: Its antigen is currently unknown.

With 6 bases clipped from V and 1 base from J, the junction kept 4 bases outside the gene matches. The CDR3 has 14 amino acids. The germline CDR1 and CDR2 sequences are MNHEY and SMNVEV (reference sequence). This clonotype originated in a male donor in good health and CMV-seronegative. The sequencing input was PBMCs. The J gene is TRBJ2-7, the V gene TRBV27; TRBD2 aligns across 9 bases. CDR3 nucleotide sequence: TGTGCCAGCAGGGCGGGAGGGTCGTCCTACGAGCAGTACTTC. Protein sequence: CASRAGGSSYEQYF.